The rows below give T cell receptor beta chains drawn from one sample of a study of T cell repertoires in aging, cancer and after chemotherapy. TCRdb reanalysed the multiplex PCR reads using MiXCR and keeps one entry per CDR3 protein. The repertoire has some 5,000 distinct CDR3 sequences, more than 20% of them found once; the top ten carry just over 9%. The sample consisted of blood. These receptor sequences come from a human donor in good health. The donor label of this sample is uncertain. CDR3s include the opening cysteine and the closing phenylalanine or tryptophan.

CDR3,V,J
CASKSQTGLVEKLFF,TRBV27,TRBJ1-4
CASSQDLGYYGYTF,TRBV14,TRBJ1-2
CASSFDWRYQETQYF,TRBV5-5,TRBJ2-5
CAISESELVRGGTEAFF,TRBV10-3,TRBJ1-1
CASSYSPETQYF,TRBV5-1,TRBJ2-5
CASSEADNTEAFF,TRBV6-1,TRBJ1-1
CASSRRQGNYGYTF,TRBV14,TRBJ1-2
CSALTLDRLEHEQFF,TRBV20-1,TRBJ2-1
CASSLGASSGQYF,TRBV5-4,TRBJ2-7
CASSELAGADTQYF,TRBV6-1,TRBJ2-3
CASSQSRDLYEQYF,TRBV14,TRBJ2-7
CASSLGGGPSTDTQYF,TRBV12-3/TRBV12-4,TRBJ2-3
CASSQEVGGTEAFF,TRBV14,TRBJ1-1
CASSPPGLAGVLDTQYF,TRBV18,TRBJ2-3
CASSFQGTSGRANEQYF,TRBV6-5,TRBJ2-7
CSVEALADTDTQYF,TRBV29-1,TRBJ2-3
CASSLEIRASGTDTQYF,TRBV5-8,TRBJ2-3
CASSARRVNTIYF,TRBV7-9,TRBJ1-3
CSVRDRGPSYYGYTF,TRBV29-1,TRBJ1-2
CASSVTGDTYEQYF,TRBV9,TRBJ2-7
CASNLAGGYEQYF,TRBV2,TRBJ2-7
CATSKGSSGTYNEQFF,TRBV15,TRBJ2-1
CASSSGTGGADTQYF,TRBV12-3/TRBV12-4,TRBJ2-3
CSVSAGWGLTEAFF,TRBV29-1,TRBJ1-1
CASSLDRDPLFSPLHF,TRBV7-2,TRBJ1-6
CASSQDTFYGYTF,TRBV14,TRBJ1-2
CASLGDTQYF,TRBV19,TRBJ2-3
CATRIGSYGYTF,TRBV19,TRBJ1-2
CATSSDRRNTGELFF,TRBV15,TRBJ2-2
CATLAGHFYEQYF,TRBV12-1,TRBJ2-7
CASSLGDRGNEQFF,TRBV12-3/TRBV12-4,TRBJ2-1
CASGYQGHGKLFF,TRBV12-3/TRBV12-4,TRBJ1-4
CASSPFVGRTDTQYF,TRBV7-9,TRBJ2-3
CASSIHPSGGSYNEQFF,TRBV19,TRBJ2-1
CASTLVPFSGTGGLGTVAFF,TRBV12-3/TRBV12-4,TRBJ1-1
CASSYSGTGGPTGELFF,TRBV6-6,TRBJ2-2
CASQSQGRGNTIYF,TRBV28,TRBJ1-3
CAWRGDRVGGYTF,TRBV30,TRBJ1-2
CSARVLGGLNQPQHF,TRBV20-1,TRBJ1-5
CATNGLAGSYEQYF,TRBV10-3,TRBJ2-7
CASSPADRNTDTQYF,TRBV7-9,TRBJ2-3
CASRLGVAKNIQYF,TRBV19,TRBJ2-4
CSATSEQYF,TRBV20-1,TRBJ2-7
CASTALSSPSGSYEQYF,TRBV27,TRBJ2-7
CASSFNELREQYF,TRBV11-1,TRBJ2-7
CSVEAGTYGYTF,TRBV29-1,TRBJ1-2
CASSPPYGRGTYEQYF,TRBV18,TRBJ2-7
CASSIGWRGYTF,TRBV19,TRBJ1-2
CASSLDGSGAPGETQYF,TRBV11-3,TRBJ2-5
CASSGADSTDTQYF,TRBV19,TRBJ2-3
CAISFGGDTDTQYF,TRBV10-3,TRBJ2-3
CASSPADQPQHF,TRBV7-9,TRBJ1-5
CASSQGNTEAFF,TRBV19,TRBJ1-1